The text below deals with one T cell receptor beta chain. What it binds is not known. Profiling relied on immunoSEQ multiplex PCR, and the TCRdb table lists in-frame clones only, not all of them. The table includes tens of thousands of clones, 89% detected once. The CDR3 runs 13 residues. Germline V CDR1 and CDR2: PRHDT, FYEKMQ (reference sequence). V shed 2 bases and J shed 4 bases, with 6 bases lying between them. The source of the sample is a study of OX40 agonist ivuxolimab in advanced cancers. The wider study: An anti-OX40 (CD134) antibody with agonistic activity, ivuxolimab, was administered to patients.

Study-wide findings and caveats: With doses of 0.1 to 3.0 mg/kg, CD4+ and CD8+ blood T cells had undergone clonal expansion by week 6. More expanded clones were found, on average, in CD8+ than in CD4+ T cells.

Patients were ineligible given autoimmune disease history or systemic immunosuppression. This receptor was obtained from an adult with an advanced solid tumor such as melanoma, head and neck, liver or kidney cancer. Sequenced material: CD4+ or CD8+ T cells sorted from blood, taken in a trial of the OX40 agonist ivuxolimab. The V call is TRBV13, the J call TRBJ2-1, with TRBD1 as a possible D gene (6 bases). The DNA of the CDR3 is TGTGCCAGCAGCTTAAGGGGGTACAATGAGCAGTTCTTC. Residues: CASSLRGYNEQFF.